This TCR beta chain appears in the sequencing data of a study of blood T cells in healthy people across ages. Study-level points and caveats: In older individuals, TCR beta diversity per million T cells was lower, falling roughly linearly with age. More naive CD4+ cells and higher diversity marked long-lived donors relative to aged donors.

This clonotype was counted only a few times. Its antigen remains unknown. Through a sample-barcoded 5' primer and a J-beta primer mix, a second PCR was run for roughly 7 to 12 cycles. A single record per CDR3 protein comes from TCRdb applying MiXCR to the 5' RACE reads. This table has just over 800,000 distinct CDR3 sequences, under 80% appearing once. The CDR3 is made up of 16 amino acids. Trimming removed 7 bases from V and 0 bases from J; junction bases left unmatched: 8. CDR1 and CDR2 from the germline V gene are DFQATT and SNEGSKA (reference sequence). The J gene is TRBJ2-6, the V gene TRBV20-1, with 8 bases that match TRBD1. The sample consisted of blood. The receptor's source is a young man in good health. The CDR3 DNA follows: TGCAGTGGTCGTGGACAGGGAAACTCTGGGGCCAACGTCCTGACTTTC. This gives the protein CSGRGQGNSGANVLTF.